These T cell receptor beta chains were read from a single sample in a study of shared clonotypes between healthy human individuals. The method was immunoSEQ multiplex PCR; TCRdb's version includes in-frame clones alone and lacks a portion of them. The table records 2,100,000 or so clones, approximately 96% of them present only once. Material: naive CD4+ T cells sorted from blood. The receptors derive from a man younger than 35 in good health. CDR3s include the opening cysteine and the closing phenylalanine or tryptophan. A D gene is named only where the DNA matches it firmly. Some rows mark clone size as missing; the rest say once, few, many or name a class of expanded clone.

d_call	v_call	clone_size	j_call	cdr3_nt	cdr3_aa
NA	TRBV6-5	once	TRBJ1-3	TGTGCCAGCAGTTACTCGGGCGTCTCTGGAAACACCATATATTTT	CASSYSGVSGNTIYF
NA	TRBV6-1	NA	TRBJ1-4	TGTGCCAGCAGTGAAGACTCCCAGGGGAAGAAAAAACTGTTTTTT	CASSEDSQGKKKLFF
NA	TRBV5-6	NA	TRBJ1-6	TGTGCCAGCAGCTACGGGACACCGTATAATTCACCCCTCCACTTT	CASSYGTPYNSPLHF
TRBD2	TRBV5-1	NA	TRBJ2-3	TGCGCCAGCGGTTACGGGGGGGCAGGCGATACGCAGTATTTT	CASGYGGAGDTQYF
NA	TRBV28	NA	TRBJ2-4	TGTGCCAGCAGTGACTCCGGGGCCAAAAACATTCAGTACTTC	CASSDSGAKNIQYF
TRBD1	TRBV28	NA	TRBJ1-1	TGTGCCAGCGGGAGGGGACAGGTCCCTGAAGCTTTCTTT	CASGRGQVPEAFF
NA	TRBV9	once	TRBJ1-1	TGTGCCAGCAGCGCCGCTGCCTCGGGGAACACTGAAGCTTTCTTT	CASSAAASGNTEAFF
TRBD1	TRBV7-2	NA	TRBJ2-2	TGTGCCAGCAGCCCGACAGGGAGAGGGACCGGGGAGCTGTTTTTT	CASSPTGRGTGELFF
NA	TRBV5-1	NA	TRBJ2-4	TGCGCCAGCAGCCTAAATGGGGGGGCCAAAAACATTCAGTACTTC	CASSLNGGAKNIQYF
NA	TRBV7-2	NA	TRBJ2-7	TGTGCCAGCAGCTTAGAAGGGGGCGGGAGACACTACGAGCAGTACTTC	CASSLEGGGRHYEQYF
TRBD2	TRBV5-1	NA	TRBJ2-7	TGCGCCAGCAGCCCAGGACTAGCGGGAGTCCTGTACGAGCAGTACTTC	CASSPGLAGVLYEQYF
TRBD2	TRBV10-2	NA	TRBJ2-7	TGCGCCAGCAGTGACTCGGGGGGGACTCTAATTTACGAGCAGTACTTC	CASSDSGGTLIYEQYF
NA	TRBV25-1	NA	TRBJ2-2	TGTGCCAGCAGTACCCAAAAGTCCGGGGGCACCGGGGAGCTGTTTTTT	CASSTQKSGGTGELFF
NA	TRBV10-3	NA	TRBJ2-7	TGTGCCATCAGTGAGTCGGGCGGCAGCTCCTACGAGCAGTACTTC	CAISESGGSSYEQYF
TRBD1	TRBV9	NA	TRBJ1-2	TGTGCCAGCAGCGTAGCCCCCTGGGCGGGACAGGATAACTATGGCTACACCTTC	CASSVAPWAGQDNYGYTF
TRBD1	TRBV29-1	NA	TRBJ1-2	TGCAGCGTTGAAGACAGGGGGGGCGCCTATGGCTACACCTTC	CSVEDRGGAYGYTF
TRBD1	TRBV19	NA	TRBJ2-7	TGTGCCACTAGAATCGGACAGGGCCCCTACGAGCAGTACTTC	CATRIGQGPYEQYF
NA	TRBV6-5	NA	TRBJ2-7	TGTGCCAGTGGAAGGGGAGGTCGCTACGAGCAGTACTTC	CASGRGGRYEQYF
TRBD1	TRBV10-3	NA	TRBJ2-1	TGTGCCACCCGCTCGGGGTCCGGGACAGGAAACAATGAGCAGTTCTTC	CATRSGSGTGNNEQFF
NA	TRBV11-2	NA	TRBJ2-1	TGTGCCAGCAGCCCGATCCGGGGGCGTAGCAATGAGCAGTTCTTC	CASSPIRGRSNEQFF
NA	TRBV2	NA	TRBJ2-7	TGTGCCAGCAAGTATGGGGACGAGCAGTACTTC	CASKYGDEQYF
NA	TRBV18	NA	TRBJ1-3	TGTGCCAGCTCACCTACGGGGCCCCCTCAAAGGTCCATATATTTT	CASSPTGPPQRSIYF
NA	TRBV30	NA	TRBJ2-5	TGTGCCTGGAGTGGGCCCATGAGCCAGTACTTC	CAWSGPMSQYF
TRBD1	TRBV5-1	NA	TRBJ1-5	TGCGCCAGCAGCCCCCGGACAGGGGGCGATCAGCCCCAGCATTTT	CASSPRTGGDQPQHF
TRBD2	TRBV10-3	NA	TRBJ2-7	TGTGCCAGCAGTTACTCGATACTAGCGGGTTGGTACGAGCAGTACTTC	CASSYSILAGWYEQYF
TRBD2	TRBV4-1	NA	TRBJ2-5	TGCGCCAGCAGCCAAGATACTAGCGGGAGGGCCACACGGGAGACCCAGTACTTC	CASSQDTSGRATRETQYF
TRBD2	TRBV7-6	once	TRBJ2-1	TGTGCCAGCAGCTTTCTTAGCGGGGGGGGTTTCAATGAGCAGTTCTTC	CASSFLSGGGFNEQFF
TRBD1	TRBV5-8	NA	TRBJ1-2	TGTGCCAGCAGCAGGGGACAGGGTAACTATGGCTACACCTTC	CASSRGQGNYGYTF
NA	TRBV4-3	NA	TRBJ2-2	TGCGCCAGCAGCCCAAGCGAGTACACCGGGGAGCTGTTTTTT	CASSPSEYTGELFF
TRBD1	TRBV5-1	NA	TRBJ1-2	TGCGCCAGCAACAGGGGTCTGGGAGAAGGCTACACCTTC	CASNRGLGEGYTF
NA	TRBV6-1	NA	TRBJ2-7	TGTGCCAGCATCTCGAGCTCCTACGAGCAGTACTTC	CASISSSYEQYF
NA	TRBV6-1	once	TRBJ1-6	TGTGCCAGCAGTGAAAGGCTCAATTCACCCCTCCACTTT	CASSERLNSPLHF
NA	TRBV29-1	NA	TRBJ1-1	TGCAGCGTTGAAAATCAGGGAACCTACACTGAAGCTTTCTTT	CSVENQGTYTEAFF
NA	TRBV6-1	NA	TRBJ2-5	TGTGCCAGCACGAGGCTCGGGACTCTGGGGGAGACCCAGTACTTC	CASTRLGTLGETQYF
NA	TRBV5-1	NA	TRBJ2-5	TGCGCCAGCAGCACGAAGAACCAACAAGAGACCCAGTACTTC	CASSTKNQQETQYF
TRBD1	TRBV30	NA	TRBJ2-2	TGTGCCTGGAGCCTGGACAGGGTGGGCACCGGGGAGCTGTTTTTT	CAWSLDRVGTGELFF
NA	TRBV30	NA	TRBJ2-7	TGTACAGGGCATTTTTCCCGAACCTACGAGCAGTACTTC	CTGHFSRTYEQYF
NA	TRBV11-3	NA	TRBJ2-1	TGTGCCAGCAGCTCCTCGCAGGGGGGTTACAATGAGCAGTTCTTC	CASSSSQGGYNEQFF
TRBD1	TRBV7-8	NA	TRBJ1-5	TGTGCCAGCAGGGAAAGGGGGCGCGGGGGCAATCAGCCCCAGCATTTT	CASRERGRGGNQPQHF
TRBD2	TRBV5-1	NA	TRBJ2-7	TGCGCCAGCAGCCCGAGAAGCGGGGGACTCACCTACGAGCAGTACTTC	CASSPRSGGLTYEQYF
TRBD2	TRBV2	NA	TRBJ2-3	TGTGCCAGCAGCCTTAGCGGGAGATCAGATACGCAGTATTTT	CASSLSGRSDTQYF
NA	TRBV27	NA	TRBJ2-3	TGTGCCAGCAGCCCCTCCGGCACCACAGATACGCAGTATTTT	CASSPSGTTDTQYF
NA	TRBV30	NA	TRBJ1-2	TGTGCCTGGGCCACAGCGGGTTCCAACTATGGCTACACCTTC	CAWATAGSNYGYTF
NA	TRBV5-1	once	TRBJ2-1	TGCGCCAGCAGCTCCGGAAACGGCTGGAGTGATGAGCAGTTCTTC	CASSSGNGWSDEQFF
NA	TRBV5-1	NA	TRBJ2-2	TGCGCCAGCAGCTTTGGACTCCAATTTAGTGGGTTCACCGGGGAGCTGTTTTTT	CASSFGLQFSGFTGELFF
NA	TRBV5-1	NA	TRBJ1-4	TGCGCCAGCAGGTACAGGTCCGGTAATGAAAAACTGTTTTTT	CASRYRSGNEKLFF
NA	TRBV18	NA	TRBJ2-4	TGTGCCAGCTCACCCCAGGGTGCAAACATTCAGTACTTC	CASSPQGANIQYF
NA	TRBV9	NA	TRBJ1-6	TGTGCCAGCAGCGTAGACGGAAATCTAAATTCACCCCTCCACTTT	CASSVDGNLNSPLHF
TRBD2	TRBV19	NA	TRBJ2-3	TGTGCCAGTAGTCCCCTGGTTAGCGGGAGAGCAGATACGCAGTATTTT	CASSPLVSGRADTQYF
NA	TRBV28	NA	TRBJ1-5	TGTGCCAGCAGCCCTACACGTCAGCCCCAGCATTTT	CASSPTRQPQHF
NA	TRBV9	NA	TRBJ2-5	TGTGCCAGCAGCGGAGGGGGTAGCATTTACCAAGAGACCCAGTACTTC	CASSGGGSIYQETQYF
NA	TRBV13	NA	TRBJ2-7	TGTGCCAGCAGCGGATTATCCTACGAGCAGTACTTC	CASSGLSYEQYF
TRBD2	TRBV9	NA	TRBJ2-7	TGTGCCAGCAGCGTAGACGTCGGGACTAGCGGGTCCTACGAGCAGTACTTC	CASSVDVGTSGSYEQYF
TRBD1	TRBV6-1	once	TRBJ1-1	TGTGCCAGCCCTGGGACAGGGGCTGGGGACACTGAAGCTTTCTTT	CASPGTGAGDTEAFF
NA	TRBV5-1	NA	TRBJ2-1	TGCGCCAGCAGCTTGTCTGGGGACTACAATGAGCAGTTCTTC	CASSLSGDYNEQFF
NA	TRBV6-5	NA	TRBJ1-5	TGTGCCAGCAGTTACGCCGGGGGAACGCTGCCCCAGCATTTT	CASSYAGGTLPQHF
NA	TRBV5-1	once	TRBJ1-1	TGCGCCAGCTATGAGCCGAACAGTATGGTCGCTGAAGCTTTCTTT	CASYEPNSMVAEAFF
TRBD2	TRBV12-5	NA	TRBJ2-3	TGTGCTAGCGGTTTGGGGAGCGGGAGTGCAGATACGCAGTATTTT	CASGLGSGSADTQYF
NA	TRBV2	NA	TRBJ2-7	TGTGCCAGCAGGGAGGAAGCATCTATCGGATACGAGCAGTACTTC	CASREEASIGYEQYF